Shown below are 22 T cell receptor beta chains from a single sample sequenced in a study of shared clonotypes between healthy human individuals. Using immunoSEQ multiplex PCR, the repertoire was profiled, and TCRdb retains in-frame clones only, with some absent. The sample yields over 2 million clones, roughly 96% seen once. Sequencing used naive CD4+ T cells sorted from blood. Subset reported: CD45RA+ positively selected. The receptors come from a man aged 18 to 29 in good health.

The rearrangement joins TRBV2 to TRBJ2-3, with 12 bases lining up with TRBD2. Germline loops: CDR1 SNHLY, CDR2 FYNNEI. This CDR3 region has 16 residues. Unmatched junction bases numbered 4, after V lost 6 bases and J lost 0 bases. CDR3 amino acids: CASSKTSGRSTDTQYF. The CDR3 DNA follows: TGTGCCAGCAGCAAAACTAGCGGGAGGAGCACAGATACGCAGTATTTT.

V and J are TRBV6-1 and TRBJ1-2; 9 bases map to TRBD1. Germline trimming cut 4 bases from V and 0 bases from J; bases unmatched to any gene: 9. CDR1 MNHNS and CDR2 SASEGT come from the germline V gene. CDR3 length: 17 amino acids. CDR3 bases: TGTGCCAGCAGTGCCGACAGGGGGGCTTATGCTAACTATGGCTACACCTTC. Protein: CASSADRGAYANYGYTF.

The V and J genes are TRBV11-2 and TRBJ2-7; 7 nucleotides line up with TRBD1. The germline CDR1 and CDR2 sequences are SGHAT and FQNNGV. After removal of 4 bases from V and 7 bases from J, the junction contained 13 bases not matched to a gene. The CDR3 length is 15 residues. CDR3 nucleotides: TGTGCCAGCAGCTCACCGGGACAGACCCTTATTGAGCAGTACTTC. Protein sequence: CASSSPGQTLIEQYF.

The rearrangement joins TRBV10-3 to TRBJ2-5; 8 positions match TRBD1. The germline CDR1 and CDR2 sequences are ENHRY and SYGVKD. J was trimmed by 1 base and V by 4 bases; bases with no gene match: 11. The CDR3 contains 17 residues. The CDR3 is CAISAGTGLSSQETQYF. The CDR3 DNA is TGTGCCATCAGTGCCGGGACAGGTCTCTCCTCCCAAGAGACCCAGTACTTC.

The V call is TRBV5-1, the J call TRBJ2-1; 8 nucleotides agree with TRBD2. Germline values: CDR1 SGHRS, CDR2 YFSETQ. The CDR3 runs 16 residues. Losses at the gene ends were 0 bases for V and 3 bases for J; bases not matched to a gene: 5. The CDR3 sequence: CASSLGGSGNYNEQFF. Here the CDR3 DNA reads TGCGCCAGCAGCTTGGGTGGTAGCGGGAACTACAATGAGCAGTTCTTC.

The J gene is TRBJ1-5, the V gene TRBV6-1; 7 positions agree with TRBD1. V shed 2 bases, J shed 2 bases, and the junction held 3 bases outside the gene matches. Germline CDR1 and CDR2: MNHNS and SASEGT. This CDR3 contains 15 residues. The CDR3 DNA reads as TGTGCCAGCAGTGAATATACAGGGGGCAATCAGCCCCAGCATTTT. Translating gives CASSEYTGGNQPQHF.

The rearrangement joins TRBV5-1 to TRBJ2-3, with D hard to call. The CDR3 length is 16 residues. The ends were cut back, 1 base at V and 1 base at J, with 13 bases in the middle. Germline V CDR1 and CDR2: SGHRS, YFSETQ. The CDR3 sequence is CASSLISVGGTDTQYF. CDR3 nucleotide sequence: TGCGCCAGCAGCTTGATATCTGTTGGAGGCACAGATACGCAGTATTTT. Looking up the rest from reference TRBV5-1 and TRBJ2-3 gives the full variable domain: KAGVTQTPRYLIKTRGQQVTLSCSPISGHRSVSWYQQTPGQGLQFLFEYFSETQRNKGNFPGRFSGRQFSNSRSEMNVSTLELGDSALYLCASSLISVGGTDTQYFGPGTRLTVL.

This chain uses TRBV7-6 with TRBJ2-5; D not certain. Germline assignment: CDR1 SGHVS and CDR2 FNYEAQ. CDR3 size: 13 residues. Between the trimmed V and J ends, which lost 0 bases and 3 bases, there was a span of 5 bases. The CDR3 protein is CASSLAGKETQYF. For the CDR3, the DNA is TGTGCCAGCAGCTTAGCGGGCAAAGAGACCCAGTACTTC.

The rearrangement links TRBV7-9 to TRBJ1-3, with D tentatively TRBD1 (6 bases). CDR1 and CDR2 from the germline V gene are SEHNR and FQNEAQ (reference sequence). The CDR3 totals 15 residues. Trimming took 5 bases from V and 2 from J, leaving 13 bases between them. The CDR3 sequence: CASSRTGLAGNTIYF. CDR3 bases: TGTGCCAGCAGCAGAACAGGGCTGGCTGGAAACACCATATATTTT.

This rearrangement joins TRBV6-5 to TRBJ2-4, with D tentatively TRBD2 (5 bases). This CDR3 has 13 residues. V gave up 6 bases and J gave up 8 bases, with 14 bases separating them. CDR1 and CDR2 (germline): MNHEY, SVGAGI. Here the CDR3 DNA reads TGTGCCAGCAGGAAATTAGTGGGAGACATTCAGTACTTC. Translated: CASRKLVGDIQYF.

This chain connects TRBV18 to TRBJ1-3; D call uncertain. V lost 3 bases to trimming and J lost 4 bases, with 13 bases between them. This CDR3 contains 15 residues. The germline gives CDR1 KGHSH, CDR2 LQKENI. This CDR3 is CASSPGEVEGNTIYF. CDR3 bases: TGTGCCAGCTCACCCGGCGAGGTGGAGGGAAACACCATATATTTT.

The chain links TRBV28 to TRBJ2-7, with D perhaps TRBD2 (6 bases). V was clipped by 5 bases and J by 3 bases, with 14 bases between them. There are 14 residues in the CDR3. The germline V gene has CDR1 MDHEN and CDR2 SYDVKM. The CDR3 protein is CASSPRLGGYEQYF. The CDR3 region has the DNA TGTGCCAGCAGTCCCCGGTTGGGGGGCTACGAGCAGTACTTC. The complete variable domain, with remaining parts taken from reference TRBV28 and TRBJ2-7, reads DVKVTQSSRYLVKRTGEKVFLECVQDMDHENMFWYRQDPGLGLRLIYFSYDVKMKEKGDIPEGYSVSREKKERFSLILESASTNQTSMYLCASSPRLGGYEQYFGPGTRLTVT.

The genes are TRBV9 and TRBJ1-1, with no clear D. The CDR3 length is 14 residues. The germline CDR1 and CDR2 sequences are SGDLS and YYNGEE. The V end was cut by 3 bases, the J end by 11 bases, with 20 bases between. For the CDR3, the DNA is TGTGCCAGCAGCGCAATAGTGGGAATGGGTGTGGCTTTCTTT. Protein sequence: CASSAIVGMGVAFF.

The CDR3 protein is CASRNTETYGYTF. The CDR3, as DNA: TGTGCCAGCCGAAACACTGAGACGTATGGCTACACCTTC. This rearrangement joins TRBV6-5 to TRBJ1-2; D is undetermined. This CDR3 comprises 13 residues. V was pared by 8 bases and J by 5 bases, with 15 bases between. The germline V gene has CDR1 MNHEY and CDR2 SVGAGI.

J is TRBJ2-1 and V is TRBV18; 8 nucleotides agree with TRBD1. The ends lost 3 bases at V and 4 bases at J; junction bases unmatched: 5. Per germline, CDR1 KGHSH and CDR2 LQKENI. This CDR3 contains 15 residues. The CDR3 region has the DNA TGTGCCAGCTCACCCGACAGGGGTGGATACAATGAGCAGTTCTTC. It encodes CASSPDRGGYNEQFF.

CDR3 sequence (DNA): TGTGCCAGCAGCCGACAGGGAATACAAGAGACCCAGTACTTC. This translates into CASSRQGIQETQYF. V gene TRBV6-1 combines with J gene TRBJ2-5; 7 bases match TRBD1. CDR3 length equals 14 residues. Trimming at V came to 6 bases and at J to 2 bases, leaving 6 bases not matched to a gene. Germline lookup yields CDR1 MNHNS and CDR2 SASEGT.

The V gene is TRBV2, the J gene TRBJ2-2; D is unresolved. From germline, CDR1 is SNHLY and CDR2 FYNNEI. The CDR3 length is 13 residues. Trimming took off 4 bases at V and 3 bases at J, with 6 bases between the two ends. CDR3 loop: CASSVFDTGELFF. As DNA, the CDR3 is TGTGCCAGCAGTGTTTTTGACACCGGGGAGCTGTTTTTT.

This clone was counted between two and nine times. This chain connects TRBV7-2 to TRBJ2-7, with D uncertain. Germline V lookup: CDR1 SGHTA, CDR2 FQGNSA. This CDR3 has 13 residues. Trimming removed 5 bases at V and 0 bases at J, with 8 bases between. The CDR3 DNA reads as TGTGCCAGCAGCCCGTATAGCTCCTACGAGCAGTACTTC. Amino acid sequence: CASSPYSSYEQYF.

Notes on this clone: Other DNA sequences of this sample code for an identical CDR3. This rearrangement joins TRBV2 to TRBJ1-2, with 9 positions matching TRBD1. The CDR3 is 13 amino acids. The J segment lost 4 bases and the V segment lost 5 bases, leaving 2 bases of the junction unmatched. The germline gives CDR1 SNHLY, CDR2 FYNNEI. The CDR3 DNA reads as TGTGCCAGCAGTCCGGGACAGGGCTATGGCTACACCTTC. Residues: CASSPGQGYGYTF. Filled out from reference TRBV2 and TRBJ1-2, the complete variable domain reads EPEVTQTPSHQVTQMGQEVILRCVPISNHLYFYWYRQILGQKVEFLVSFYNNEISEKSEIFDDQFSVERPDGSNFTLKIRSTKLEDSAMYFCASSPGQGYGYTFGSGTRLTVV.

This clone was seen once. The chain has TRBV19 and TRBJ1-6; D is unresolved. This CDR3 has 16 amino acids. Germline lookup yields CDR1 LNHDA and CDR2 SQIVND (reference sequence). Trimming removed 1 base from V and 3 bases from J, with 10 bases in between. The CDR3, as DNA: TGTGCCAGTAGTATAGCAGCGGGAGGCTATAATTCACCCCTCCACTTT. Protein: CASSIAAGGYNSPLHF.

In DNA, the CDR3 is TGTGCCAGCAGCTTGAGTCTTGAAAAACTGTTTTTT. The encoded protein is CASSLSLEKLFF. The chain links TRBV7-9 to TRBJ1-4; the D is unclear. The CDR3 has 12 amino acids. Between the trimmed V and J ends, which lost 3 bases and 7 bases, there was a span of 6 bases. Germline lookup yields CDR1 SEHNR and CDR2 FQNEAQ (reference sequence).

The V call is TRBV6-5, the J call TRBJ2-7; D uncertain. The CDR3 length is 15 residues. V dropped 0 bases and J dropped 4 bases, with 13 bases sitting between them. Germline V gene data show CDR1 as MNHEY and CDR2 as SVGAGI. The CDR3 nucleotides are TGTGCCAGCAGTTACTCGGACCCTACTACTTACGAGCAGTACTTC. It translates to CASSYSDPTTYEQYF.